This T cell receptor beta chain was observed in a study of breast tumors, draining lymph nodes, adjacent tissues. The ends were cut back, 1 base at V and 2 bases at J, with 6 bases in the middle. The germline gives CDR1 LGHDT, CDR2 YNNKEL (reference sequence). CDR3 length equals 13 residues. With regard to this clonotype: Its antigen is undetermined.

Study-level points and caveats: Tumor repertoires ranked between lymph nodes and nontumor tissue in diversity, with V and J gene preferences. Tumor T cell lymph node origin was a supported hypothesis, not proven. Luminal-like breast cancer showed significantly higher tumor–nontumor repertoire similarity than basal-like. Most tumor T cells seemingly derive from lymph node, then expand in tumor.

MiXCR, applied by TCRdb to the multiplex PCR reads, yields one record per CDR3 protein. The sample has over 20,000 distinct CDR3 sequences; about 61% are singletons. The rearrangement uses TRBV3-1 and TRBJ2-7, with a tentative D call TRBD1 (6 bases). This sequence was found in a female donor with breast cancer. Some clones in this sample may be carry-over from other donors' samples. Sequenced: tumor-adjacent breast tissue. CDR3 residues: CASSQGTAYEQYF. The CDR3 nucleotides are TGTGCCAGCAGCCAAGGGACAGCCTACGAGCAGTACTTC.